This TCR beta chain was obtained from a study of metastatic and nonmetastatic thyroid tumors. This clone was counted at least ten times. Using MiXCR, TCRdb re-called clones from the PCR reads. The profile covers 25,000 to 30,000 clones, with roughly 17% appearing a single time and 4% to 5% taken by the ten largest. Patients were all untreated before their thyroid surgery. Sequencing was carried out using blood. This clonotype was sampled from a female donor with papillary thyroid cancer or a benign thyroid nodule (not recorded which). Some clones in this sample may be carry-over from other donors' samples.

The CDR3 is CASSQAQGEQYF. Written as DNA, the CDR3 is TGTGCCAGCAGCCAAGCGCAGGGCGAGCAGTACTTC. The J gene is TRBJ2-7, the V gene TRBV3-1; the D gene is possibly TRBD1 (5 bases). This CDR3 is built from 12 residues. Germline CDR1 reads LGHDT; CDR2 reads YNNKEL (reference sequence). V gave up 1 base and J gave up 6 bases, with 7 bases separating them.